Below, 22 T cell receptor beta chains from the same sample are listed, as sequenced in a study of T cell responses to AZD1222 COVID-19 vaccine. Using immunoSEQ multiplex PCR, the repertoire was profiled, and TCRdb retains in-frame clones only, with some absent. The sample includes 100,000 to 140,000 clones, around 90% of them seen just once. The starting material was peripheral blood, obtained on day 0 of AZD1222 vaccination. Receptor source: an adult in good health.

The genes are TRBV4-2 and TRBJ2-5, with unresolved D. This CDR3 contains 11 residues. Trimming took 2 bases from V and 7 from J, leaving 5 bases between them. CDR1 is LGHNA and CDR2 is YNFKEQ in the germline V gene. CDR3 in amino acids: CASSQSGTQYF. CDR3 in DNA: TGTGCCAGCAGCCAATCCGGGACCCAGTACTTC.

This sequence joins TRBV3-1 (or the pseudogene TRBV3-2) and TRBJ2-2, with TRBD1 matching over 9 bases. V gave up 3 bases and J gave up 3 bases; unmatched junction bases: 5. Germline V gene lookup returns CDR1 LGHDT and CDR2 YNNKEL (reference sequence). The CDR3 is 16 residues long. This CDR3 is CASSHSTGGDTGELFF. Here the CDR3 DNA reads TGTGCCAGCAGCCATTCGACAGGGGGGGACACCGGGGAGCTGTTTTTT.

The V call is TRBV7-8, the J call TRBJ1-5; D is perhaps TRBD1 (6 bases). CDR3 length equals 15 residues. In germline, CDR1 is SGHVS, CDR2 FQNEAQ. V was clipped by 1 base and J by 6 bases, with 13 bases between them. CDR3 amino acids: CASSLGAGGTQPQHF. CDR3 nucleotides: TGTGCCAGCAGCTTAGGGGCGGGGGGCACTCAGCCCCAGCATTTT. Full variable domain (remainder filled in from reference TRBV7-8 and TRBJ1-5): GAGVSQSPRYKVAKRGQDVALRCDPISGHVSLFWYQQALGQGPEFLTYFQNEAQLDKSGLPSDRFFAERPEGSVSTLKIQRTQQEDSAVYLCASSLGAGGTQPQHFGDGTRLSIL.

This sequence joins TRBV6-1 and TRBJ1-2; D gene uncertain. Germline V lookup: CDR1 MNHNS, CDR2 SASEGT. V lost 1 base, J lost 4 bases, and 7 bases lay in between. This CDR3 comprises 13 residues. CDR3 sequence: CASSEDSSYGYTF. DNA of the CDR3: TGTGCCAGCAGTGAAGACAGTAGCTATGGCTACACCTTC.

This chain's CDR3 is CASSVTDNSYNEQFF. In nucleotides, the CDR3 is TGTGCCAGCAGCGTGACTGACAACTCCTACAATGAGCAGTTCTTC. The J gene is TRBJ2-1, the V gene TRBV11-2; D is undetermined. Per germline, CDR1 SGHAT and CDR2 FQNNGV. The CDR3 is 15 residues long. Trimming shortened V by 5 bases and J by 0 bases, and 11 bases separated the two germline ends. Drawing the rest from reference TRBV11-2 and TRBJ2-1, the complete variable domain is EAGVAQSPRYKIIEKRQSVAFWCNPISGHATLYWYQQILGQGPKLLIQFQNNGVVDDSQLPKDRFSAERLKGVDSTLKIQPAKLEDSAVYLCASSVTDNSYNEQFFGPGTRLTVL.

This sequence joins TRBV11-3 and TRBJ2-1, with D tentatively TRBD1 or TRBD2 (5 bases each). Trimming shortened V by 4 bases and J by 10 bases, and 23 bases separated the two germline ends. Germline lookup yields CDR1 SGHNT and CDR2 YENEEA. The CDR3 consists of 16 residues. The CDR3 DNA reads TGTGCCAGCAGCTCAACACCCGGGACGCCCCTCGGGGAGCAGTTCTTC. Translation gives CASSSTPGTPLGEQFF.

The chain has TRBV19 and TRBJ2-7, with D possibly being TRBD2 (6 bases). There are 16 residues in the CDR3. Trimming removed 4 bases from V and 5 bases from J, with 21 bases in between. Germline V CDR1 and CDR2: LNHDA, SQIVND (reference sequence). CDR3 DNA: TGTGCCAGTAGTACCCGCTGGACGGTGGCGGGGAACGAGCAGTACTTC. Its translation is CASSTRWTVAGNEQYF.

CDR3 bases: TGTGCCAGTAGTATCGGACAGGGGGCTTGGGAGCAGTACTTC. Amino acid sequence: CASSIGQGAWEQYF. The chain has TRBV19 and TRBJ2-7; 11 positions match TRBD1. The CDR3 covers 14 residues. Germline V lookup: CDR1 LNHDA, CDR2 SQIVND (reference sequence). Trimming cost V 3 bases and J 7 bases; bases outside gene matches: 5. The variable domain in full, completed from reference TRBV19 and TRBJ2-7, reads DGGITQSPKYLFRKEGQNVTLSCEQNLNHDAMYWYRQDPGQGLRLIYYSQIVNDFQKGDIAEGYSVSREKKESFPLTVTSAQKNPTAFYLCASSIGQGAWEQYFGPGTRLTVT.

V is TRBV6-5 and J is TRBJ1-4; the D is unclear. CDR3 length equals 15 residues. Per germline, CDR1 MNHEY and CDR2 SVGAGI. Trimming shortened V by 6 bases and J by 0 bases, and 11 bases separated the two germline ends. The CDR3 is CASRKYSPTNEKLFF. The CDR3 DNA reads TGTGCCAGCAGGAAATACAGCCCAACTAATGAAAAACTGTTTTTT.

This chain uses TRBV30 with TRBJ1-2; TRBD1 might be the D (6 bases). Trimming took 4 bases from V and 4 from J, leaving 16 bases between them. CDR3 length equals 14 residues. Looked up from germline, CDR1 is GTSNPN and CDR2 is SVGIG (reference sequence). The CDR3: CAWKTGPGSYGYTF. The CDR3 DNA is TGTGCCTGGAAGACAGGCCCCGGGAGCTATGGCTACACCTTC.

The sample holds one count of this clone. The chain couples TRBV6-5 to TRBJ1-3, with D uncertain. The germline CDR1 and CDR2 sequences are MNHEY and SVGAGI. CDR3 length: 14 amino acids. V lost 0 bases and J lost 4, with 7 bases in between. The DNA for the CDR3 is TGTGCCAGCAGTTACTCGAACCAGGGAAACACCATATATTTT. This translates into CASSYSNQGNTIYF.

This chain uses TRBV4-2 with TRBJ1-1, with 8 bases matching TRBD1. Unmatched junction bases numbered 13, after V lost 4 bases and J lost 3 bases. This CDR3 is 17 amino acids long. Germline CDR1 LGHNA, CDR2 YNFKEQ. The CDR3 DNA is TGTGCCAGCAGCCGAGCTTACAGGGGGTTACATTACACTGAAGCTTTCTTT. Protein sequence: CASSRAYRGLHYTEAFF.

This chain's CDR3 is CASSADFRYGGGYTF. CDR3 nucleotide sequence: TGTGCCAGCAGTGCAGATTTCAGGTACGGCGGTGGCTACACCTTC. The chain uses TRBV2 and TRBJ1-2, with no clear D. Germline CDR1 SNHLY, CDR2 FYNNEI. The V and J ends lost 4 bases and 7 bases respectively, with 19 bases between them. This CDR3 is built from 15 residues.

The chain combines TRBV7-2 with TRBJ1-1; D not resolved. V was pared by 1 base and J by 8 bases, with 8 bases between. In germline, CDR1 is SGHTA, CDR2 FQGNSA. The CDR3 has 12 residues. The CDR3 region has the DNA TGTGCCAGCAGCTTAGTTCCTCCCGAAGCTTTCTTT. It translates to CASSLVPPEAFF.

This clone was picked up one time. The J gene is TRBJ1-3, the V gene TRBV4-1, with 9 bases that match TRBD1. In germline, CDR1 is MGHRA, CDR2 YSYEKL. The CDR3 sequence is 14 residues long. Trimming cost V 2 bases and J 7 bases; bases outside gene matches: 3. The CDR3 DNA is TGCGCCAGCAGCCAAACTGACAGGGGGAACACCATATATTTT. Amino acid sequence: CASSQTDRGNTIYF.

This chain links TRBV7-4 with TRBJ1-3; tentatively, D is TRBD1 (6 bases). CDR3 length equals 16 residues. Per the germline V gene, CDR1 is SGHVT and CDR2 is SQSDAQ. Trimming took 7 bases from V and 0 from J, leaving 16 bases between them. The DNA for the CDR3 is TGTGCCAGCACCCCCTGTCGCAGGGGCTCTGGAAACACCATATATTTT. Amino acid sequence: CASTPCRRGSGNTIYF. The full variable domain, in which reference TRBV7-4 and TRBJ1-3 provide the parts outside the CDR3, is GAGVSQSPRYKVAKRGRDVALRCDSISGHVTLYWYRQTLGQGSEVLTYSQSDAQRDKSGRPSGRFSAERPERSVSTLKIQRTEQGDSAVYLCASTPCRRGSGNTIYFGEGSWLTVV.

There are a few counts of this clone. The J gene is TRBJ1-4, the V gene TRBV30; D might be TRBD1 (6 bases). Germline assignment: CDR1 GTSNPN and CDR2 SVGIG (reference sequence). Trimming removed 4 bases at V and 0 bases at J, with 18 bases between. CDR3 length: 17 residues. CDR3: CAWTLGRGLTTNEKLFF. CDR3 nucleotides: TGTGCCTGGACCCTTGGCAGGGGTTTGACAACTAATGAAAAACTGTTTTTT. Filled out from reference TRBV30 and TRBJ1-4, the complete variable domain reads SQTIHQWPATLVQPVGSPLSLECTVEGTSNPNLYWYRQAAGRGLQLLFYSVGIGQISSEVPQNLSASRPQDRQFILSSKKLLLSDSGFYLCAWTLGRGLTTNEKLFFGSGTQLSVL.

V usage is TRBV12-3 or TRBV12-4 and J usage is TRBJ1-1, with D perhaps TRBD1 (6 bases). CDR3 length: 13 amino acids. With 4 bases removed from V and 5 bases from J, the gap between germline ends came to 11 bases. This CDR3 reads CASSSTGRTEAFF. For the CDR3, the DNA is TGTGCCAGCAGTTCCACAGGGCGTACTGAAGCTTTCTTT.

This clone has a handful of counts. The chain combines TRBV15 with TRBJ1-2; 7 bases are a match to TRBD1. Germline V CDR1 and CDR2: LNHNV, YYDKDF (reference sequence). CDR3 length: 15 amino acids. V gave up 5 bases and J gave up 2 bases; unmatched junction bases: 8. The CDR3, as DNA: TGTGCCACCAGCTCCAAGACAGGGCCCAACTATGGCTACACCTTC. The encoded protein is CATSSKTGPNYGYTF.

The chain employs TRBV6-4 and TRBJ2-3; perhaps TRBD1 as D (8 bases). Deletions cut 3 bases from V and 6 bases from J, with 10 bases between. Germline V gene data show CDR1 as MRHNA and CDR2 as SNTAGT. This CDR3 region has 13 residues. The CDR3, as DNA: TGTGCCAGCAGTGAACAGGGGGGGGATACGCAGTATTTT. Its protein is CASSEQGGDTQYF.

The V call is TRBV4-3, the J call TRBJ2-1; 9 nucleotides match TRBD2. Per the germline V gene, CDR1 is LGHNA and CDR2 is YSLEER. The CDR3 has 16 amino acids. The junction had 7 bases not matched to a gene; V was cut back by 0 bases and J by 7 bases. The CDR3 here is CASSQDRAGGSNEQFF. The CDR3 DNA follows: TGCGCCAGCAGCCAAGACCGAGCGGGGGGTTCAAATGAGCAGTTCTTC.

The V gene is TRBV20-1, the J gene TRBJ2-3, with 7 bases identical to TRBD2. The CDR3 sequence is 15 residues long. V was clipped by 3 bases and J by 1 base; unmatched bases: 7. Germline CDR1 is DFQATT and CDR2 is SNEGSKA (reference sequence). The CDR3 DNA sequence: TGCAGTGCTAGTACCCGGGAGGCGGGCACAGATACGCAGTATTTT. Residues: CSASTREAGTDTQYF.